This T cell receptor (beta chain) was identified during a study of blood T cell repertoires in COVID-19. Overall study context: Samples came from the United States, Italy and Spain, spanning acute and convalescent COVID-19. PBMCs, B-cell-depleted T cells, or T cells provided the cDNA or gDNA that made up the material.

In the original workflow: Amplification of reference gene primers was used by the study to estimate nucleated cell counts. The assay was immunoSEQ multiplex PCR, and TCRdb's table has in-frame clones only and misses some. V, J and clone size are those of that table, while D and trimming were read from the DNA. This table holds about 160,000 clones, around four fifths found once. The TCR comes from a woman between 55 and 75 years old with acute or convalescent COVID-19. Input material: peripheral blood.

CDR3 region: CASSPDRNEKLFF. CDR3 DNA sequence: TGTGCCAGCTCACCCGACAGAAATGAAAAACTGTTTTTT. The genes are TRBV18 and TRBJ1-4; maybe TRBD1 (5 bases). V lost 3 bases and J lost 5, with 7 bases in between. The CDR3 is made up of 13 amino acids. Germline lookup yields CDR1 KGHSH and CDR2 LQKENI.